What follows is one TCR beta chain and its context. What it recognizes is unknown. Being one base from a much bigger clone, this may be a read error. The conserved phenylalanine or tryptophan is not found at the CDR3 terminus, so this likely reflects a read error. TCRdb independently ran MiXCR on the reads; one entry per CDR3 protein. The sample carries about 740,000 distinct CDR3 sequences, roughly a third recorded once. This specimen comes from a study of T cell repertoires in cytomegalovirus infection. The germline V and J ends were trimmed by 5 bases and 2 bases, with 16 bases remaining between them. CDR3 length: 15 residues. Germline V gives CDR1 SGHVS, CDR2 FNYEAQ. Points from the study as a whole: Carriage of CMV together with the relevant HLA was identifiable through cumulative public TCR beta family frequency.

Material for sequencing was PBMCs. The sequence was obtained from a human donor in good health (CMV status not recorded). Some clones in this sample may be carry-over from other donors' samples. This chain links TRBV7-6 with TRBJ2-7; D is perhaps TRBD1 or TRBD2 (5 bases each). CDR3 bases: TGTGCCAGCAGCCTCTACCGGGACGGGCCCTACGAGCAGTACTTA. Translated, it gives CASSLYRDGPYEQYL.